A selection of T cell receptor beta chains follows, all from one sample in a study of cytomegalovirus exposure and HLA in healthy donors. TCRdb's table, derived via immunoSEQ multiplex PCR, lists solely in-frame clones and lacks some. Altogether some 67,000 clones are present, 94% being singletons, with the ten largest covering under 1.3%. Sample: PBMCs. These receptors were taken from a woman under 30 in good health and CMV-seronegative. CDR3s include the opening cysteine and the closing phenylalanine or tryptophan. Fields, in order: V gene, J gene, clone size, D gene, CDR3 DNA, CDR3 protein. A D gene is named only where the DNA matches it firmly. Size values are once, few and many counts, or a class for expanded clones, and some rows have none.

v_gene: TRBV27
j_gene: TRBJ2-7
abundance: -
d_gene: TRBD2
CDR3nt: TGTGCCAGCAGTTGGCGGGAGGATTACGAGCAGTACTTC
CDR3aa: CASSWREDYEQYF

v_gene: TRBV7-8
j_gene: TRBJ2-2
abundance: -
d_gene: -
CDR3nt: TGTGCCAGCAGCTTAAGAGCGGGGGAGCTGTTTTTT
CDR3aa: CASSLRAGELFF

v_gene: TRBV5-8
j_gene: TRBJ2-2
abundance: -
d_gene: -
CDR3nt: TGTGCCAGCAGCCTTGGGACAACTATCACCGGGGAGCTGTTTTTT
CDR3aa: CASSLGTTITGELFF

v_gene: TRBV27
j_gene: TRBJ2-7
abundance: -
d_gene: TRBD2
CDR3nt: TGTGCCAGCAGTTTAGCGGGAGGAGGGGGCGAGCAGTACTTC
CDR3aa: CASSLAGGGGEQYF

v_gene: TRBV5-6
j_gene: TRBJ1-1
abundance: -
d_gene: -
CDR3nt: TGTGCCAGCAGCTGGGGGGGGCGCGGGAACACTGAAGCTTTCTTT
CDR3aa: CASSWGGRGNTEAFF

v_gene: TRBV9
j_gene: TRBJ2-2
abundance: -
d_gene: TRBD1
CDR3nt: TGTGCCAGCAGCTCGGACAGGGACCCCACCGGGGAGCTGTTTTTT
CDR3aa: CASSSDRDPTGELFF

v_gene: TRBV6-1
j_gene: TRBJ2-7
abundance: -
d_gene: TRBD2
CDR3nt: TGTGCCAGCAGTGAATCGCTAGCGGGAGGCCTACGAGGCTACGAGCAGTACTTC
CDR3aa: CASSESLAGGLRGYEQYF

v_gene: TRBV5-1
j_gene: TRBJ1-2
abundance: -
d_gene: -
CDR3nt: TGCGCCAGCAGCTTAATCGGGGGAGGGCTCTATGGCTACACCTTC
CDR3aa: CASSLIGGGLYGYTF

v_gene: TRBV27
j_gene: TRBJ1-1
abundance: -
d_gene: TRBD1
CDR3nt: TGTGCCAGCAGTGGAGTCGGGACAGCTGAAGCTTTCTTT
CDR3aa: CASSGVGTAEAFF

v_gene: TRBV7-9
j_gene: TRBJ2-7
abundance: -
d_gene: -
CDR3nt: TGTGCCAGCAGCTTAGGGACTGCAACCTACGAGCAGTACTTC
CDR3aa: CASSLGTATYEQYF

v_gene: TRBV6-5
j_gene: TRBJ1-5
abundance: -
d_gene: -
CDR3nt: TGTGCCAGCAGTTACGGCATAAATCAGCCCCAGCATTTT
CDR3aa: CASSYGINQPQHF

v_gene: TRBV6-1
j_gene: TRBJ2-1
abundance: -
d_gene: TRBD2
CDR3nt: TGTGCCAGCAAGGCGGGAGGGCCAAACAATGAGCAGTTCTTC
CDR3aa: CASKAGGPNNEQFF

v_gene: TRBV11-2
j_gene: TRBJ2-3
abundance: once
d_gene: TRBD2
CDR3nt: TGTGCCAGCAGCTTAGGGTTAGCGGGAGGGCGGGGAGATACGCAGTATTTT
CDR3aa: CASSLGLAGGRGDTQYF

v_gene: TRBV9
j_gene: TRBJ2-1
abundance: -
d_gene: TRBD2
CDR3nt: TGTGCCAGCAGCGCAGGGACTAGCGGGAGGTCCTACAATGAGCAGTTCTTC
CDR3aa: CASSAGTSGRSYNEQFF

v_gene: TRBV5-5
j_gene: TRBJ2-2
abundance: -
d_gene: -
CDR3nt: TGTGCCAGCAGCCTGAGGGGGCGGGGATCCTCGAACACCGGGGAGCTGTTTTTT
CDR3aa: CASSLRGRGSSNTGELFF

v_gene: TRBV7-2
j_gene: TRBJ2-5
abundance: -
d_gene: -
CDR3nt: TGTGCCAGCAGCTTAAGTGCGGAGACCCAGTACTTC
CDR3aa: CASSLSAETQYF

v_gene: TRBV27
j_gene: TRBJ2-7
abundance: -
d_gene: -
CDR3nt: TGTGCCACCGGAGGCTCCTACGAGCAGTACTTC
CDR3aa: CATGGSYEQYF

v_gene: TRBV25-1
j_gene: TRBJ2-7
abundance: once
d_gene: -
CDR3nt: TGTGCCAGCAGTGAACAGGGATTCTACGAGCAGTACTTC
CDR3aa: CASSEQGFYEQYF

v_gene: TRBV6-1
j_gene: TRBJ2-1
abundance: -
d_gene: -
CDR3nt: TGTGCCAGCAGTGAAGCGGGCCATGAGCAGTTCTTC
CDR3aa: CASSEAGHEQFF

v_gene: TRBV7-9
j_gene: TRBJ1-4
abundance: -
d_gene: TRBD1
CDR3nt: TGTGCCAGCAGCTTATCGGGACAGAATGAAAAACTGTTTTTT
CDR3aa: CASSLSGQNEKLFF

v_gene: TRBV19
j_gene: TRBJ2-2
abundance: once
d_gene: -
CDR3nt: TGTGCCAGTACCCTCGGGCGGGACACCGGGGAGCTGTTTTTT
CDR3aa: CASTLGRDTGELFF

v_gene: TRBV6-1
j_gene: TRBJ1-4
abundance: -
d_gene: -
CDR3nt: TGTGCCAGCACCCAGGGCTTGCGGGAAAAACTGTTTTTT
CDR3aa: CASTQGLREKLFF

v_gene: TRBV10-3
j_gene: TRBJ2-1
abundance: -
d_gene: TRBD2
CDR3nt: TGTGCCATCAGTGAGTCGGCGGGGGGCGACAATGAGCAGTTCTTC
CDR3aa: CAISESAGGDNEQFF

v_gene: TRBV9
j_gene: TRBJ2-7
abundance: -
d_gene: TRBD2
CDR3nt: TGTGCCAGCAGCGTAGCCGGGACTAGCTACTACGAGCAGTACTTC
CDR3aa: CASSVAGTSYYEQYF

v_gene: TRBV7-2
j_gene: TRBJ2-7
abundance: -
d_gene: -
CDR3nt: TGTGCCAGCAGAGGGGGGGGGCACGAGCAGTACTTC
CDR3aa: CASRGGGHEQYF

v_gene: TRBV21-1
j_gene: TRBJ2-7
abundance: -
d_gene: -
CDR3nt: TGTGCCAGCAGCAAAACAGGGGGCTACGAGCAGTACTTC
CDR3aa: CASSKTGGYEQYF

v_gene: TRBV27
j_gene: TRBJ1-5
abundance: -
d_gene: TRBD1
CDR3nt: TGTGCCAGCAGGTCGGGACAGAACAATCAGCCCCAGCATTTT
CDR3aa: CASRSGQNNQPQHF

v_gene: TRBV5-1
j_gene: TRBJ2-7
abundance: -
d_gene: TRBD2
CDR3nt: TGCGCCAGCAGCGTTCGAGCGGGAGGAAACGAGCAGTACTTC
CDR3aa: CASSVRAGGNEQYF

v_gene: TRBV27
j_gene: TRBJ1-5
abundance: -
d_gene: TRBD1
CDR3nt: TGTGCCAGCGGAACATATTCGACAGGGCGAAACTTTAGCAATCAGCCCCAGCATTTT
CDR3aa: CASGTYSTGRNFSNQPQHF

v_gene: TRBV10-2
j_gene: TRBJ2-1
abundance: -
d_gene: -
CDR3nt: TGCGCCAGCAAGGAGGCCAATGAGCAGTTCTTC
CDR3aa: CASKEANEQFF

v_gene: TRBV27
j_gene: TRBJ2-7
abundance: -
d_gene: TRBD1
CDR3nt: TGTGCCAGCAGTTTTCGGCCCTCGACAGGGTACCACGAGCAGTACTTC
CDR3aa: CASSFRPSTGYHEQYF

v_gene: TRBV7-9
j_gene: TRBJ2-7
abundance: once
d_gene: -
CDR3nt: TGTGCCAGCAGCTCCGAGGGCGGGCTAAGGCAGTACTTC
CDR3aa: CASSSEGGLRQYF

v_gene: TRBV9
j_gene: TRBJ2-7
abundance: -
d_gene: TRBD1
CDR3nt: TGTGCCAGCAGCGAGGAGGGACAGGGGGCCTACGAGCAGTACTTC
CDR3aa: CASSEEGQGAYEQYF

v_gene: TRBV6-5
j_gene: TRBJ2-7
abundance: -
d_gene: -
CDR3nt: TGTGCCAGCAGTTATTTGGGGGCAGGAGAGCAGTACTTC
CDR3aa: CASSYLGAGEQYF

v_gene: TRBV18
j_gene: TRBJ2-7
abundance: -
d_gene: -
CDR3nt: TGTGCCAGCTCACCCCCGGGAAGACCCTACGAGCAGTACTTC
CDR3aa: CASSPPGRPYEQYF

v_gene: TRBV9
j_gene: TRBJ2-1
abundance: -
d_gene: -
CDR3nt: TGTGCCAGCAGCGTAGACGGGCTAGCCGGCGTTGAGCAGTTCTTC
CDR3aa: CASSVDGLAGVEQFF

v_gene: TRBV4-1
j_gene: TRBJ1-1
abundance: -
d_gene: TRBD1
CDR3nt: TGCGCCAGCAGGCCTAACAGGGGAAACACTGAAGCTTTCTTT
CDR3aa: CASRPNRGNTEAFF